Listed here are 8 T cell receptor beta chains from one sample, sequenced in a study of blood T cell repertoires in COVID-19. Measured with immunoSEQ multiplex PCR; TCRdb has only the in-frame clones, and not every one. The profile shows 80,000 to 100,000 clones, 75% to 90% of them singletons. Sequenced material: peripheral blood. These receptors all stem from a woman of 80 years or more with acute or convalescent COVID-19.

A word on this clone: The same CDR3 can be traced to other DNA sequences in this sample. The chain combines TRBV5-1 with TRBJ1-3, with 7 positions matching TRBD1. The CDR3 is 15 residues long. The ends lost 0 bases at V and 4 bases at J; junction bases unmatched: 4. Germline V gives CDR1 SGHRS, CDR2 YFSETQ. CDR3 in DNA: TGCGCCAGCAGCTTGGAGGGGGCTCGGGGAAACACCATATATTTT. Translating gives CASSLEGARGNTIYF.

The J gene is TRBJ2-1, the V gene TRBV12-5; TRBD1 matches at 7 bases. This CDR3 has 17 amino acids. V lost 0 bases and J lost 0; bases outside the gene matches: 5. CDR1 is LGHNT and CDR2 is FRNRAP in the germline V gene. The CDR3 reads CASGLVLGGHSYNEQFF. The CDR3 nucleotides are TGTGCTAGTGGTTTGGTACTAGGGGGCCACTCCTACAATGAGCAGTTCTTC.

The chain recombines TRBV5-1 with TRBJ2-2, with D perhaps matching TRBD2 (6 bases). Trimming pared 4 bases from V and 0 bases from J, leaving 16 bases between. The CDR3 runs to 17 residues. Germline CDR1 and CDR2: SGHRS and YFSETQ. The DNA of the CDR3 is TGCGCCAGCAGCCATATGGGGGTAGCGGCGAACACCGGGGAGCTGTTTTTT. This sequence encodes CASSHMGVAANTGELFF.

The V gene is TRBV4-1, the J gene TRBJ1-2; maybe TRBD1 (5 bases). The V end was cut by 3 bases, the J end by 1 base, with 24 bases between. Germline V lookup: CDR1 MGHRA, CDR2 YSYEKL. This CDR3 is built from 19 residues. In DNA, the CDR3 is TGCGCCAGCAGCCACACGCGGTTTGAAGGGGCAGGTAATAACTATGGCTACACCTTC. This encodes CASSHTRFEGAGNNYGYTF.

The chain has TRBV5-4 and TRBJ2-1; 12 bases agree with TRBD2. This CDR3 contains 16 residues. Losses at the gene ends were 4 bases for V and 9 bases for J; bases not matched to a gene: 11. CDR1 SGHNT and CDR2 YYREEE come from the germline V gene (reference sequence). The CDR3 here is CASSASSGGAMGEQFF. CDR3 DNA: TGTGCCAGCAGCGCATCTAGCGGGGGGGCCATGGGTGAGCAGTTCTTC.

In its sample, this clone was seen once. The chain is built from TRBV3-1 (or the pseudogene TRBV3-2) and TRBJ1-1; a possible D gene is TRBD1 (5 bases). The CDR3 covers 13 residues. Trimming stripped 2 bases from V and 4 bases from J, with 8 bases between. CDR1 and CDR2 (germline): LGHDT, YNNKEL (reference sequence). This CDR3 is CASSQRQLTEAFF. In DNA form, the CDR3 reads TGTGCCAGCAGCCAAAGACAGCTCACTGAAGCTTTCTTT.

This rearrangement joins TRBV20-1 to TRBJ2-1; no clear D. The germline V gene has CDR1 DFQATT and CDR2 SNEGSKA (reference sequence). V dropped 3 bases and J dropped 8 bases, with 8 bases sitting between them. This CDR3 comprises 11 residues. The CDR3 nucleotides are TGCAGTGCTAGCTTGCCGGATGAGCAGTTCTTC. Translation: CSASLPDEQFF.

J is TRBJ1-6 and V is TRBV5-1; D not resolved. Germline CDR1 reads SGHRS; CDR2 reads YFSETQ. CDR3 length equals 13 residues. Deletions cut 5 bases from V and 9 bases from J, with 12 bases between. CDR3 residues: CASSRLESSPLHF. In DNA form, the CDR3 reads TGCGCCAGCAGTCGTCTGGAGAGTTCACCCCTCCACTTT.